These T cell receptor beta chains were read from a single sample in a study of CXCR3-negative and CXCR3-positive naive CD8 T cells. For each CDR3 protein, TCRdb gives one entry from its re-call of the 5' RACE reads, without DNA. Its table records 45,000 or so distinct CDR3 sequences. The sample comprised naive CXCR3- CD8+ T cells from blood. The receptors here all came from a human donor in good health. Some clones in this sample may be carry-over from other donors' samples. Each CDR3 is given with its conserved first and last residue.

cdr3_aa,j_call,v_call
CASSELAGSYNEQFF,TRBJ2-1,TRBV6-4
CASSRGVDSNQPQHF,TRBJ1-5,TRBV27
CASSLDEDLTVTYTDTQYF,TRBJ2-3,TRBV7-8
CASTPTGGSSETQYF,TRBJ2-5,TRBV7-3
CASSPGPAGELFF,TRBJ2-2,TRBV9
CASSTGGGIEQYF,TRBJ2-7,TRBV7-9
CASEGARGNEQFF,TRBJ2-1,TRBV2
CASSEQGNQETQYF,TRBJ2-5,TRBV19
CASSYPIISDVAGGPYEQYF,TRBJ2-7,TRBV28
CASSPGGGNYGGTLHF,TRBJ1-6,TRBV7-9
CASRGAGAQPQHF,TRBJ1-5,TRBV12-3/TRBV12-4
CASSFWASGLADTQYF,TRBJ2-3,TRBV12-3/TRBV12-4
CASSRGTDTQYF,TRBJ2-3,TRBV11-3
CASSLGLAGGPSYEQYF,TRBJ2-7,TRBV28
CASSVSGQWSYEQYF,TRBJ2-7,TRBV9
CASSLGQGSGYEQYF,TRBJ2-7,TRBV5-5
CSVEDPGTVQETQYF,TRBJ2-5,TRBV29-1